Detailed here is one TCR beta chain. Its antigen specificity is not known. Base-call qualities are not available, and no considerably larger clone is one nucleotide away. The trial excluded patients who had a history of autoimmune disease or were on systemic immunosuppression. In every dose cohort, peripheral blood was drawn for TCR sequencing at baseline, cycle 4 day 1, and cycle 7 day 1. The samples were taken from a phase I, first-in-human, multicenter, open-label dose-escalation trial of ivuxolimab. Adults with locally advanced or metastatic melanoma, renal cell, hepatocellular, or head and neck squamous cell carcinoma were enrolled in the trial. Before TCR sequencing, CD4+ T cells and CD8+ T cells from peripheral blood were sorted into separate populations. These data belong to a study of OX40 agonist ivuxolimab in advanced cancers. With respect to the entire study: Ivuxolimab, which targeted the costimulatory receptor OX40 (CD134), was an agonistic, fully human IgG2 monoclonal antibody. Intravenous ivuxolimab was administered to patients every 2 weeks at six dose levels: 0.01, 0.1, 0.3, 1.5, 3 and 10 mg/kg. Of the approximately 54 patients in dose escalation, about 20 had hepatocellular carcinoma, approximately 15 had melanoma, 9 had renal cell carcinoma and 9 had head and neck cancer. The dose-escalation cohort was almost 85% male with a mean age of roughly 60 years, ranging from 23 to 79. Patients were allowed to have had prior anti-PD-1, anti-PD-L1 or anti-CTLA-4 therapy, and 40% of the dose-escalation patients had been treated with checkpoint inhibitors. Partial responses were achieved by three dose-escalation patients, of whom one had hepatocellular carcinoma and two had cutaneous melanoma. The purpose of peripheral TCRbeta sequencing was to test whether ivuxolimab changed TCR sequence diversity and led to clonal T-cell expansion. The monotherapy dose-escalation portion (N ≈ 50 patients) of the phase I ivuxolimab trial is reported in the paper.

Spanning cysteine to phenylalanine, the CDR3 consists of 17 amino acids. Only the CDR3 region is kept as DNA, spanning 51 bases read in frame from base 1. The junction shows trimming of 4 bases on V and 4 bases on J, and the gene matches do not reach 10 bases of it. For CDR1 and CDR2, the germline V gene (reference sequence) lists SGHKS and YYEKEE. Genomic DNA was isolated from the sorted cells so that the TCRbeta CDR3 region could be sequenced. TCRbeta CDR3 regions were sequenced using the immunoSEQ Assay. As stored in TCRdb, this immuneACCESS dataset retains in-frame rearrangements with V and J assigned. A fraction of the clones does not appear; measured against another copy, unresolved V genes explain less than half of the discrepancy, and the remainder lacks a known reason. A total of nearly 55,000 clones appear in this sample, 80% to 90% of them only once. The ten most abundant clones make up more than 1.3% of the sample.

Broad study findings and their caveats: In the 0.1-3.0 mg/kg groups, partial responders had among the lowest normalized peripheral clonal expansion, particularly in CD8+ T cells. At doses of 0.1 to 3.0 mg/kg, clonal expansion of both CD4+ and CD8+ T cells in blood was seen between baseline and week 6. Low levels of normalized T-cell clonal expansion were also seen in some nonresponding patients. The antigen specificity of the peripheral T cells that underwent clonal expansion was not determined. After ivuxolimab, expanded clones were on average more numerous among CD8+ T cells than among CD4+ T cells.

The rearrangement joined TRBV5-5 to TRBJ2-2, with 10 bases aligning to TRBD2. The origin of this receptor is an adult with an advanced solid tumor such as melanoma, head and neck, liver or kidney cancer. The sample consisted of CD4+ or CD8+ T cells sorted from blood, taken in a trial of the OX40 agonist ivuxolimab. DNA sequence: TGTGCCAGCAGCCTGATTTTAAGCGGGAGGGGCACCGGGGAGCTGTTTTTT. It translates as CASSLILSGRGTGELFF.